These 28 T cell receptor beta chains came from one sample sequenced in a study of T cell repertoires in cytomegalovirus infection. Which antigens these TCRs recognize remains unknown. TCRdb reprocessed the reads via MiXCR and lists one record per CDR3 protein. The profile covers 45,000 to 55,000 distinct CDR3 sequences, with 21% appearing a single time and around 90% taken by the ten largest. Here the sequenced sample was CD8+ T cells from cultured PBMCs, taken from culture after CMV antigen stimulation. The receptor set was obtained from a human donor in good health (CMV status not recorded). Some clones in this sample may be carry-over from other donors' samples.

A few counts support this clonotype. The CDR3 spells CASSLGPPGLANNEQFF. CDR3 DNA: TGTGCCAGCAGCTTAGGGCCGCCGGGACTAGCCAACAATGAGCAGTTCTTC. The gene calls are TRBV7-6 and TRBJ2-1; 9 bases are shared with TRBD2. With 1 base clipped from V and 5 bases from J, the junction kept 9 bases outside the gene matches. The germline V gene has CDR1 SGHVS and CDR2 FNYEAQ. The CDR3 sequence is 17 residues long.

The CDR3 DNA reads as TGTGCCAGCAGTTACCGTCTATCGGGCAGTGAGCAGTTCTTC. Residues: CASSYRLSGSEQFF. The chain combines TRBV6-5 with TRBJ2-1; no definite D call. The CDR3 runs 14 residues. Germline CDR1 is MNHEY and CDR2 is SVGAGI. Between the trimmed V and J ends, which lost 2 bases and 9 bases, there was a span of 14 bases.

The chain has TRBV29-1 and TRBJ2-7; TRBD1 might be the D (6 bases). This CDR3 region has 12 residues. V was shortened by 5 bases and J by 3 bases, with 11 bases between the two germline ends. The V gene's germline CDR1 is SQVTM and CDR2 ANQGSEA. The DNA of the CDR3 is TGCAGCGTTCGGGCAGGGGACTACGAGCAGTACTTC. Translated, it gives CSVRAGDYEQYF.

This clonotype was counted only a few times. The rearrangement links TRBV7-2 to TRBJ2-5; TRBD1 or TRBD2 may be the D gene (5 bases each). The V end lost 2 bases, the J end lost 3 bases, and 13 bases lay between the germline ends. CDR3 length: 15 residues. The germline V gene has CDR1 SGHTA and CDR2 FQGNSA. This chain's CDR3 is CASSLTGRGEETQYF. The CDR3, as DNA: TGTGCCAGCAGCTTAACGGGCCGAGGGGAAGAGACCCAGTACTTC.

The CDR3 DNA follows: TGTGCCAGCAGTCCGACAGGGGGCATGAAGACCCAGTACTTC. Residues: CASSPTGGMKTQYF. The chain is built from TRBV28 and TRBJ2-5, with 10 bases matching TRBD1. Looked up from germline, CDR1 is MDHEN and CDR2 is SYDVKM. V shed 5 bases and J 6 bases; nucleotides not matched to a gene: 6. CDR3 size: 14 residues. Based on the CDR3 plus reference TRBV28 and TRBJ2-5, the full variable domain is DVKVTQSSRYLVKRTGEKVFLECVQDMDHENMFWYRQDPGLGLRLIYFSYDVKMKEKGDIPEGYSVSREKKERFSLILESASTNQTSMYLCASSPTGGMKTQYFGPGTRLLVL.

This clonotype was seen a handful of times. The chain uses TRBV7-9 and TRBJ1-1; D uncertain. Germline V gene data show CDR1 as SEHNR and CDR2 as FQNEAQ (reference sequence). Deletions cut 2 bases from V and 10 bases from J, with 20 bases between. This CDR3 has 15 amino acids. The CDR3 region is CASSLRTNPRTTAFF. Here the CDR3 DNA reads TGTGCCAGCAGCTTAAGGACTAACCCCCGGACGACAGCTTTCTTT. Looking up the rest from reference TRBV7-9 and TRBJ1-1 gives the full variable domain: DTGVSQNPRHKITKRGQNVTFRCDPISEHNRLYWYRQTLGQGPEFLTYFQNEAQLEKSRLLSDRFSAERPKGSFSTLEIQRTEQGDSAMYLCASSLRTNPRTTAFFGQGTRLTVV.

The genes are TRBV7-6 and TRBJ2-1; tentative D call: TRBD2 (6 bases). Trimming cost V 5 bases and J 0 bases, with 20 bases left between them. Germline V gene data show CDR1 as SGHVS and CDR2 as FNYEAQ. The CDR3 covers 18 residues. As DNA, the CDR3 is TGTGCCAGCAGCCCACGTACTGGACTATCGAGCTCCTACAATGAGCAGTTCTTC. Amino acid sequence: CASSPRTGLSSSYNEQFF.

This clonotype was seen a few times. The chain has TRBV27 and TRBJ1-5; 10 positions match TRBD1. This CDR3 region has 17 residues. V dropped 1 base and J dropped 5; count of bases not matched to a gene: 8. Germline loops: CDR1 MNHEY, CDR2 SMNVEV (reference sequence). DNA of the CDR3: TGTGCCAGCAGTTTATTTCCCCAGGGGACAGGGGATCAGCCCCAGCATTTT. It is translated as CASSLFPQGTGDQPQHF.

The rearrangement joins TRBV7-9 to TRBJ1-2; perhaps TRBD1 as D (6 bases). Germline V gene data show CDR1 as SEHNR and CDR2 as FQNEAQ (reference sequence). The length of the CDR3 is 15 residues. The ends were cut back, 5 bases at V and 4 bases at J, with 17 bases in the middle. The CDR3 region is CASSKQGPIVYGYTF. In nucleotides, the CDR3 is TGTGCCAGCAGCAAACAGGGCCCGATAGTCTATGGCTACACCTTC.

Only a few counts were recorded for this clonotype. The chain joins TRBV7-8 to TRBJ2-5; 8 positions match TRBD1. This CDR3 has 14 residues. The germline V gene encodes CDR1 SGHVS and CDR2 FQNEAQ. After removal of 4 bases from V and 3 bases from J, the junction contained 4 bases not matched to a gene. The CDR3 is CASSSQDREETQYF. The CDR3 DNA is TGTGCCAGCAGCTCCCAGGACAGGGAAGAGACCCAGTACTTC.

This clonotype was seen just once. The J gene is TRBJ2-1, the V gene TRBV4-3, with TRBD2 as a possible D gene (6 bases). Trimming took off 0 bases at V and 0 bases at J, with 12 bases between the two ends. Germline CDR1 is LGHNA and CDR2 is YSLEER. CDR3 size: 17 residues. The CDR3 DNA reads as TGCGCCAGCAGCCAAGAGGAGGGCCCAAGCTCCTACAATGAGCAGTTCTTC. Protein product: CASSQEEGPSSYNEQFF.

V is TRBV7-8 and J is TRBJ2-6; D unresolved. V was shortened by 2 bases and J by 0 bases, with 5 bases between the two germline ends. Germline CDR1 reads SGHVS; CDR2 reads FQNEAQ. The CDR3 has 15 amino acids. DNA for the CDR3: TGTGCCAGCAGCTTATCCCCCTCTGGGGCCAACGTCCTGACTTTC. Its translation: CASSLSPSGANVLTF.

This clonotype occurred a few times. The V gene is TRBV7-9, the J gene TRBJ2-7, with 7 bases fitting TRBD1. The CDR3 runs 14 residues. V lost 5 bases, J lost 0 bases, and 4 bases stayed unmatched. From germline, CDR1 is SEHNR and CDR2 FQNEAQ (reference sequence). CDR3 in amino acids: CASSPRDSSYEQYF. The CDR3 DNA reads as TGTGCCAGCAGCCCAAGGGACAGCTCCTACGAGCAGTACTTC.

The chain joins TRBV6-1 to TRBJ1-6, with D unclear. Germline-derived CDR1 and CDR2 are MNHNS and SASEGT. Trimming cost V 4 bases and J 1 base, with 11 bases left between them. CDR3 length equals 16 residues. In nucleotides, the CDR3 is TGTGCCAGCAGTGTATGGGTGGAATCCTATAATTCACCCCTCCACTTT. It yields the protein CASSVWVESYNSPLHF.

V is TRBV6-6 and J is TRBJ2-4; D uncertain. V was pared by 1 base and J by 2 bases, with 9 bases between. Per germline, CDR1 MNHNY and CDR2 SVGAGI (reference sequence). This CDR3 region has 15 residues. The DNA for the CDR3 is TGTGCCAGCAGTTACTATCATGCATCCAAAAACATTCAGTACTTC. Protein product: CASSYYHASKNIQYF.

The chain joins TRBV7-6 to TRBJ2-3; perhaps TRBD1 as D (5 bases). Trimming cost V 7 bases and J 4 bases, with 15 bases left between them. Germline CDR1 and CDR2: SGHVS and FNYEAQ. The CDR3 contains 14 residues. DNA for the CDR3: TGTGCCAGCACCCCAGGGTTGAGTCCAGATACGCAGTATTTT. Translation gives CASTPGLSPDTQYF.

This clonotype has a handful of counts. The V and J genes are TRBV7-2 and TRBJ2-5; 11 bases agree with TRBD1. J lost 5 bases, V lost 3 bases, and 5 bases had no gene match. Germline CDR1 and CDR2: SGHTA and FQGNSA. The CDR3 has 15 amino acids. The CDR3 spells CASSFPDRGRETQYF. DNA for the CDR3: TGTGCCAGCAGCTTTCCGGACAGGGGGCGTGAGACCCAGTACTTC.

The DNA of the CDR3 is TGTGCCAGCAGTTTAGCGGGGGGCTACAATGAGCAGTTCTTC. It yields the protein CASSLAGGYNEQFF. The V call is TRBV6-2 or TRBV6-3, the J call TRBJ2-1; 10 bases agree with TRBD2. V shed 4 bases and J 3 bases; nucleotides not matched to a gene: 0. The CDR3 covers 14 residues. Germline lookup yields CDR1 MNHEY and CDR2 SVGEGT.

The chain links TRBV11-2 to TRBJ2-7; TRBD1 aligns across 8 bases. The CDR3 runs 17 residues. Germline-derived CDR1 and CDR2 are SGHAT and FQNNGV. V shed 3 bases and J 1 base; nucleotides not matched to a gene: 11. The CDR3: CASSLAGGLHTSYEQYF. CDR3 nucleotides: TGTGCCAGCAGCTTGGCAGGGGGCCTACATACTTCCTACGAGCAGTACTTC.

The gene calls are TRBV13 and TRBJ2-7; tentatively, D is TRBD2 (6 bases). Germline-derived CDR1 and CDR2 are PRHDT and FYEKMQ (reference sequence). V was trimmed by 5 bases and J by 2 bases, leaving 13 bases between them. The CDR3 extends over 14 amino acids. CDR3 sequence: CASSAGRRAYEQYF. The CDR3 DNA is TGTGCCAGCAGCGCCGGGAGACGGGCCTACGAGCAGTACTTC.

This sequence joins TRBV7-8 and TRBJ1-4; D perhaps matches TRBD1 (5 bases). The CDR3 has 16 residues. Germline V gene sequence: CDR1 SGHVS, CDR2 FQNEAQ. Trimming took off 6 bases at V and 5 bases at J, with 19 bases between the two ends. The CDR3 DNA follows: TGTGCCAGCAGTTACCGGGACTCCCCCCAAAATGAAAAACTGTTTTTT. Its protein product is CASSYRDSPQNEKLFF.

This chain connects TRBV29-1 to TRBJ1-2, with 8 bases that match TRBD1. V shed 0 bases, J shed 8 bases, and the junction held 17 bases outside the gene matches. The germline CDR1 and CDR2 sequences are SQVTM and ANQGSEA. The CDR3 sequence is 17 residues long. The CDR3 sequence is CSVEDRGTGGKVGGYTF. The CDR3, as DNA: TGCAGCGTTGAAGATCGGGGTACAGGGGGAAAGGTGGGAGGCTACACCTTC.

Written as DNA, the CDR3 is TGTGCCAGCAGCCCCGAGGGGGGTTTAAGCTACGAGCAGTACTTC. This gives the protein CASSPEGGLSYEQYF. J is TRBJ2-7 and V is TRBV7-9, with D possibly being TRBD1 or TRBD2 (6 bases each). There are 15 residues in the CDR3. V lost 5 bases to trimming and J lost 3 bases, with 17 bases between them. Germline V CDR1 and CDR2: SEHNR, FQNEAQ (reference sequence).

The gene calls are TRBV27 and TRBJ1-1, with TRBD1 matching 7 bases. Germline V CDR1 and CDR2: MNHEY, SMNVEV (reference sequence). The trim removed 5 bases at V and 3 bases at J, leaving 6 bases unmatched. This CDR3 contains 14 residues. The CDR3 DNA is TGTGCCAGCAGTCGACAGGGAGGATACACTGAAGCTTTCTTT. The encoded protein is CASSRQGGYTEAFF.

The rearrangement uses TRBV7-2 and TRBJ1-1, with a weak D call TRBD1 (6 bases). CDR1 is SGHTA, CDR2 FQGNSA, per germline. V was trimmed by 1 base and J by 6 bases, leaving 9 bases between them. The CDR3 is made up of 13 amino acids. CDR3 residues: CASSLGTEPEAFF. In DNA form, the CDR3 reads TGTGCCAGCAGCTTAGGGACAGAACCTGAAGCTTTCTTT.

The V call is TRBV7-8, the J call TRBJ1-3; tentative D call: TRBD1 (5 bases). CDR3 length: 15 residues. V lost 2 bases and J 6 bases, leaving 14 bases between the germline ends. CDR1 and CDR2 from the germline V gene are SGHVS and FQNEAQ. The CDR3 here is CASSLTWGSPNTIYF. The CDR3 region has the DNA TGTGCCAGCAGCTTAACATGGGGCAGCCCAAACACCATATATTTT.

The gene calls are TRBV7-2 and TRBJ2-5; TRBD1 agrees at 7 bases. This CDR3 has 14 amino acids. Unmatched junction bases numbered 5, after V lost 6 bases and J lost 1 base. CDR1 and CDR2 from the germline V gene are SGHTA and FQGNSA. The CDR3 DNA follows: TGTGCCAGCAGATTTCGACAGGGCCAAGAGACCCAGTACTTC. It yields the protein CASRFRQGQETQYF.

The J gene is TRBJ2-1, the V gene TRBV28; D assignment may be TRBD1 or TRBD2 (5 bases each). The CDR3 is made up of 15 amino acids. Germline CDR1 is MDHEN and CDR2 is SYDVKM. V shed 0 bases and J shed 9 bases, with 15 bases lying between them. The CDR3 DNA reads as TGTGCCAGCAGTTTATGTTCGGGACCAGATTGTGAGCAGTTCTTC. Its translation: CASSLCSGPDCEQFF.